This record concerns one T cell receptor beta chain sequence. Its antigen is unidentified. Trimming left V 5 bases short and J 1 base short, with 9 bases between. The CDR3 runs to 13 residues. Germline loops: CDR1 SGHTA, CDR2 FQGTGA. The sample comes from a study of siplizumab effects on memory and regulatory T cells. Findings and caveats of the study: Unstimulated subset assignment was obtained for only a minor fraction of alloreactive clones. It seemed that naive T cells were more diverse than memory cells and were major contributors to the alloresponse.

Generated by immunoSEQ multiplex PCR, the TCRdb table keeps only in-frame clones and is missing some. The sample records 85,000 to 130,000 clones, less than 95% being singletons. The sample comprised Tregs sorted from blood. The receptor's source is a human donor in good health. The V call is TRBV7-3, the J call TRBJ2-7; no definite D call. The CDR3 DNA is TGTGCCAGCAGCATTTCAAGTTCCTACGAGCAGTACTTC. Translating gives CASSISSSYEQYF.